This T cell receptor beta chain stems from a study of blood T cell repertoires in COVID-19. Method: immunoSEQ multiplex PCR; TCRdb's copy keeps in-frame clones and lacks some. This table has tens of thousands of clones, 81% appearing once. Trimming shortened V by 3 bases and J by 6 bases, and 14 bases separated the two germline ends. Germline values: CDR1 MDHEN, CDR2 SYDVKM. The CDR3 has 15 residues. The chain has TRBV28 and TRBJ2-2, with D perhaps matching TRBD2 (7 bases). This clonotype originated in a man between 65 and 85 years old with COVID-19, enrolled during active disease. Input material: peripheral blood. CDR3 residues: CASSLGLRGPGELFF. In DNA form, the CDR3 reads TGTGCCAGCAGTTTGGGACTACGGGGGCCCGGGGAGCTGTTTTTT.